This paragraph covers one T cell receptor beta chain sequence. This clone appeared a single time. What antigen it recognizes has not been identified. No base-level quality is on record; no much larger clone is a single base apart. This sample is part of a study of blood T cell repertoires in COVID-19 (dated by TCRdb to about 2020). Regarding the study in general: Samples from collaborators originated in the United States, Italy and Spain and spanned both the acute and convalescent phases of COVID-19. The prospective study material was composed of cDNA or gDNA derived from T cells, B-cell-depleted T cells, or PBMCs. Deeply sampled blood TCRbeta repertoires from subjects exposed to, actively infected with, or recovered from COVID-19 were included in the dataset. The repertoires were made available in a free public database intended to serve as a resource for research on the immune response to SARS-CoV-2. The samples were drawn from the first 160 participants of the ongoing ImmuneRACE study and from some 1,300 subjects provided by 6 global collaborators. Sample metadata almost always included a de-identified subject ID, COVID-19 status, age in years and sex. Where available, HLA class I and class II types were obtained from metadata supplied by the sample provider rather than from assay-based typing.

Study-wide findings and limitations: The amount of clinical and demographic metadata varied by source and participant and was provided uncurated.

TCRbeta CDR3 regions were amplified from genomic DNA using the immunoSEQ Assay, a bias-controlled multiplex PCR. The authors' pipeline ran thus. The number of nucleated cells in each sample was estimated from the amplification of reference gene primers within the assay. Sequence reads were collapsed and filtered to measure the absolute abundance of every unique TCRbeta CDR3 rearrangement. Productive Simpson clonality was computed per sample as the square root of Simpson's diversity index over productive rearrangements. TCRdb took over this immuneACCESS table, retaining in-frame rearrangements with V and J assigned. Such tables are incomplete; in checked studies, under half of the missing clones stem from an unresolved V gene, and the remainder is unexplained. That table furnishes V, J and clone size, whereas the DNA furnished D and trimming. This sample is represented by 190,000 or so clones; approximately 88% of them were singletons. Around 8.4% of the sample is in the top ten clones.

Enrolling through a virtual design, the prospective study's participants ranged in age from roughly 18 to 89 years and lived across some 22 United States geographic areas. In the prospective study, participants were assigned to cohorts based on the clinical history participants reported in a screening survey and a study questionnaire. Recovered participants in ImmuneRACE Cohort 3 were defined by two consecutive negative NP/OP PCR tests, clearance by a healthcare professional, or resolution of symptoms. Mobile phlebotomists in the prospective study collected whole blood, serum and a nasopharyngeal or oropharyngeal swab from every participant. Over an approximately two-month period, participants in the prospective study had the option of providing additional blood draws and questionnaires. Before DNA extraction, prospective study blood samples were shipped either frozen or at room temperature. The CDR3 contains 11 residues, cysteine and phenylalanine counted. Only the CDR3 DNA stays, 33 bases, in frame from base 1. The germline V gene provides CDR1 SGHRS and CDR2 YFSETQ. V and J are truncated by 3 bases and 8 bases respectively, leaving an intervening sequence of 8 bases.

The clonotype was recovered from a woman between 18 and 30 years old who had recovered from COVID-19. The chain was built from TRBV5-1 and TRBJ1-1; the D segment could be TRBD1, given 6 matching bases. Sequenced input: PBMCs or T cells enriched from blood (not recorded which). The CDR3 region: CASSYGTEAFF. The bases read TGCGCCAGCAGCTATGGGACAGAAGCTTTCTTT.